This T cell receptor (beta chain) was captured in a study of cytomegalovirus exposure and HLA in healthy donors. Primers included in the PCR were 60 Vbeta and 13 Jbeta primers. The repertoire was sequenced with immunoSEQ multiplex PCR; TCRdb's copy has only in-frame clones and lacks some. The table records around 150,000 clones, about 65% of them present only once. Findings and limits, study-wide: Reported results showed that the classifier diagnosed cytomegalovirus status with high specificity and sensitivity. Across donors, presence/absence analyses took sequencing depth to be roughly uniform.

Turning to this clone: Antigen: not known.

CDR3 size: 13 residues. V gave up 3 bases and J gave up 6 bases, with 12 bases separating them. Germline lookup yields CDR1 SNHLY and CDR2 FYNNEI. The TCR originated in a woman aged 18-30 years in good health and CMV-seropositive. The chain links TRBV2 to TRBJ2-7; tentative D call: TRBD2 (6 bases). What was sequenced was PBMCs. Here the CDR3 reads CASSDEGGLEQYF. Written as DNA, the CDR3 is TGTGCCAGCAGTGACGAGGGAGGCCTCGAGCAGTACTTC. Full variable domain (remainder filled in from reference TRBV2 and TRBJ2-7): EPEVTQTPSHQVTQMGQEVILRCVPISNHLYFYWYRQILGQKVEFLVSFYNNEISEKSEIFDDQFSVERPDGSNFTLKIRSTKLEDSAMYFCASSDEGGLEQYFGPGTRLTVT.